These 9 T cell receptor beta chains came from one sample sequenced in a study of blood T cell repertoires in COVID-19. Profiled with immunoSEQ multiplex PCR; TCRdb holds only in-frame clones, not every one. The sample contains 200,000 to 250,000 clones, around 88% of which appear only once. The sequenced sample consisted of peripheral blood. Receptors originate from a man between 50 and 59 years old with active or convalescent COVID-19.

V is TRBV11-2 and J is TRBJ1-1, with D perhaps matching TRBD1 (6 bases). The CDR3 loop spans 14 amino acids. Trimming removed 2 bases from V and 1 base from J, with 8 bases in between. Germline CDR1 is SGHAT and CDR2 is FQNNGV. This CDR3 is CASSLPTGNTEAFF. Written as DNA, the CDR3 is TGTGCCAGCAGCTTACCGACAGGGAACACTGAAGCTTTCTTT.

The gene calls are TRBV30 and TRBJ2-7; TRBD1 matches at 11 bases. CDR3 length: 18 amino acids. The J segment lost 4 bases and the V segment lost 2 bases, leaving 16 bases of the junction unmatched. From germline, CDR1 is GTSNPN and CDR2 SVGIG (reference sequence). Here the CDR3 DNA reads TGTGCCTGGAGTTCAAGACGGGGGACAGGGGGTACGGTTTACGAGCAGTACTTC. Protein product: CAWSSRRGTGGTVYEQYF.

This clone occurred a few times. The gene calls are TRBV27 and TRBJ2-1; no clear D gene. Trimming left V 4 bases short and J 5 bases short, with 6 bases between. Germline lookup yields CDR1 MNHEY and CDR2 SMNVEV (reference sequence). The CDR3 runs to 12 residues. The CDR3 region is CASSSVDNEQFF. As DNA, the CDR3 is TGTGCCAGCAGTTCTGTAGACAATGAGCAGTTCTTC.

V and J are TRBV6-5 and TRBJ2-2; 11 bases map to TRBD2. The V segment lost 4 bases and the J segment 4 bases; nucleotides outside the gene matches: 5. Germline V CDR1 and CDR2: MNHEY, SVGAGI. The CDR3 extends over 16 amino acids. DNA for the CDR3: TGTGCCAGCAGTTTTAGGACTAGCGGGCCCACCGGGGAGCTGTTTTTT. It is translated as CASSFRTSGPTGELFF.

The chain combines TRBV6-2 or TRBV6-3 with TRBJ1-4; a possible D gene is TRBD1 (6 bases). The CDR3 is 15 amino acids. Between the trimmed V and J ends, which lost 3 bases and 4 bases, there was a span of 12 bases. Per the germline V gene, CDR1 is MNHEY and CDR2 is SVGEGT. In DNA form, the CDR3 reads TGTGCCAGCAGTTATGGGAGACAGGATAATGAAAAACTGTTTTTT. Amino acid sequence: CASSYGRQDNEKLFF.

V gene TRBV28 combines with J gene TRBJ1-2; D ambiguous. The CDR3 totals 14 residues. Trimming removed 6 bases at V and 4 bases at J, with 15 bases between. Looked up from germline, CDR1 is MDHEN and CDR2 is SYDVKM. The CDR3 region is CASRLGFNGYGYTF. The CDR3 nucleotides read TGTGCCAGCAGACTGGGCTTTAATGGCTATGGCTACACCTTC.

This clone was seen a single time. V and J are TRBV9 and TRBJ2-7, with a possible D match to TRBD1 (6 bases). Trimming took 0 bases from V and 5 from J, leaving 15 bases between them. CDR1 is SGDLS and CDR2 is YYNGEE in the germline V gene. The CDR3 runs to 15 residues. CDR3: CASSVENTGPDEQYF. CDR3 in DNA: TGTGCCAGCAGCGTAGAAAACACAGGGCCTGACGAGCAGTACTTC.

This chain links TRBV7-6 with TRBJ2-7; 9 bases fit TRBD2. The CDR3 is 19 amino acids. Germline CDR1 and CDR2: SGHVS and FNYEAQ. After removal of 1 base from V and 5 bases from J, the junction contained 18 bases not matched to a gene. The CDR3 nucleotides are TGTGCCAGCAGCTTAGTCTCGGGAGGGCTAGCGGGATATGGCCACGAGCAGTACTTC. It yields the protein CASSLVSGGLAGYGHEQYF.

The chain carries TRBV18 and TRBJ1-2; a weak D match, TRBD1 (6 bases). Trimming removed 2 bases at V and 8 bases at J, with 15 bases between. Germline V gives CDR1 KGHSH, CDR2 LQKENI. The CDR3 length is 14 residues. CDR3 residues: CASSPSPDRGGYTF. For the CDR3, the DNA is TGTGCCAGCTCACCATCGCCGGACAGAGGCGGCTACACCTTC.